This record covers a single T cell receptor (beta chain). RNA transcripts gave rise to amplified TCR beta CDR3 regions. A set of HTBI primers served as the primers for a first-round RT-PCR of the TCR CDR3. One entry per CDR3 protein results from TCRdb running MiXCR on the multiplex PCR reads. The profile shows a few hundred thousand distinct CDR3 sequences, approximately 16% of them singletons. CDR1 is LNHDA and CDR2 is SQIVND in the germline V gene (reference sequence). This CDR3 comprises 13 residues. V lost 7 bases and J lost 4, with 13 bases in between. This sample is part of a study of T cells in Graves' hyperthyroidism and ophthalmopathy. The authors took PBMCs from over 8.5 ml fresh peripheral blood.

This receptor was taken from a woman aged 40 to 50 with Graves' ophthalmopathy. Material: blood. The chain is built from TRBV19 and TRBJ1-1, with D perhaps matching TRBD1 (5 bases). The CDR3 nucleotides are TGTGCCAGTATAGGCAGGGCGGGCACTGAAGCTTTCTTT. This translates into CASIGRAGTEAFF.